The clone carrying this T cell receptor beta chain was counted between two and nine times. The entry originates in a study of blood T cell repertoires in COVID-19. Overall study: The United States, Italy and Spain provided the acute and convalescent COVID-19 samples.

In the original analysis: Counts of nucleated cells, estimated from reference gene primer amplification, were obtained. Some clones are missing from TCRdb's copy, which holds only in-frame ones; the method was immunoSEQ multiplex PCR. The V and J calls and clone size come from that table; D and trimming were worked out from the DNA. The sample includes roughly 100,000 clones, about 87% of them seen just once. The germline CDR1 and CDR2 sequences are LGHNA and YSLEER. Trimming removed 0 bases from V and 4 bases from J; junction bases left unmatched: 10. The CDR3 has 17 residues. This clonotype was obtained from a human donor in a cohort sampled during active or convalescent COVID-19. Sequenced sample: peripheral blood. The chain uses TRBV4-3 and TRBJ2-3; 7 nucleotides align to TRBD2. CDR3 DNA: TGCGCCAGCAGCCAAGACGGGTCCCGGGGAGGGGCAGATACGCAGTATTTT. As protein: CASSQDGSRGGADTQYF.